This is a list of T cell receptor beta chains from one sample in a study of T-cell memory formation after mild COVID-19. One entry per CDR3 protein results from TCRdb running MiXCR on the 5' RACE reads. The profile covers 300,000 to 400,000 distinct CDR3 sequences, with roughly 13% appearing a single time and 20% to 25% taken by the ten largest. Source material: PBMCs or a T cell subset sorted from them (not recorded which). The receptors were sampled from a man between 18 and 29 years old who had mild COVID-19 (a few samples of this study predate the infection). Cell type and time point are not known. The CDR3 runs from the conserved cysteine through the conserved F or W. A D gene is named only where the DNA matches it firmly. Clone size is given for some rows only: seen once, a few or many times, or a class if the clone is expanded.

CDR3nt: TGTGCCAGCAGTGAAAAGGGGACAGGGGCGGCAGATACGCAGTATTTT; CDR3aa: CASSEKGTGAADTQYF; v_gene: TRBV27; abundance: many; j_gene: TRBJ2-3; d_gene: TRBD1
CDR3nt: TGCAGTGCTAGAGATGCCATCTCGAAAGAGACCCAGTACTTC; CDR3aa: CSARDAISKETQYF; v_gene: TRBV20-1; abundance: few; j_gene: TRBJ2-5; d_gene: -
CDR3nt: TGTGCCATCAGTAAACGGACTAGCGGGGGGGAGACCCAGTACTTC; CDR3aa: CAISKRTSGGETQYF; v_gene: TRBV10-3; abundance: few; j_gene: TRBJ2-5; d_gene: TRBD2
CDR3nt: TGTGCCAGCAGCGGTGAACCCCCGGCGGGCGAGCAGTACTTC; CDR3aa: CASSGEPPAGEQYF; v_gene: TRBV2; abundance: -; j_gene: TRBJ2-7; d_gene: -
CDR3nt: TGTGCCAGCAGTTCCAGGGGGAAAGAGACCCAGTACTTC; CDR3aa: CASSSRGKETQYF; v_gene: TRBV6-2/TRBV6-3; abundance: many; j_gene: TRBJ2-5; d_gene: TRBD1
CDR3nt: TGCGCCAGCAGCCCTTCCAGGGCCGGCTCCTACGAGCAGTACTTC; CDR3aa: CASSPSRAGSYEQYF; v_gene: TRBV4-1; abundance: few; j_gene: TRBJ2-7; d_gene: -
CDR3nt: TGTGCCAGCAGTTACTCGACCTCCTACGGGAGCTCCTACAATGAGCAGTTCTTC; CDR3aa: CASSYSTSYGSSYNEQFF; v_gene: TRBV6-2/TRBV6-3; abundance: -; j_gene: TRBJ2-1; d_gene: -
CDR3nt: TGTGCCAGCAAGAGCCGGACGGGAGCAGTCTATGGCTACACCTTC; CDR3aa: CASKSRTGAVYGYTF; v_gene: TRBV7-9; abundance: few; j_gene: TRBJ1-2; d_gene: -
CDR3nt: TGCGCCAGCAGCCCGGCGGGGGGCCATGGCTACACCTTC; CDR3aa: CASSPAGGHGYTF; v_gene: TRBV5-1; abundance: few; j_gene: TRBJ1-2; d_gene: -
CDR3nt: TGTGCCACCGCGATCCGAAGTAGCTACACCTTC; CDR3aa: CATAIRSSYTF; v_gene: TRBV12-3/TRBV12-4; abundance: few; j_gene: TRBJ1-2; d_gene: -
CDR3nt: TGTGCCAGCAGTCCCGATCGGGGTAATTCACCCCTCCACTTT; CDR3aa: CASSPDRGNSPLHF; v_gene: TRBV28; abundance: -; j_gene: TRBJ1-6; d_gene: -
CDR3nt: TGTGCCAGCAGTAAAACCTCCTGGACAGGGGATCATGGCACAGATACGCAGTATTTT; CDR3aa: CASSKTSWTGDHGTDTQYF; v_gene: TRBV6-2/TRBV6-3; abundance: -; j_gene: TRBJ2-3; d_gene: TRBD1
CDR3nt: TGTGCCAGCAGCTTAACGTTGGGAAACACTGAAGCTTTCTTT; CDR3aa: CASSLTLGNTEAFF; v_gene: TRBV7-3; abundance: -; j_gene: TRBJ1-1; d_gene: -
CDR3nt: TGTGCCAGCCGGGACAGGGTGGGGGAGCTGTTTTTT; CDR3aa: CASRDRVGELFF; v_gene: TRBV6-2/TRBV6-3; abundance: -; j_gene: TRBJ2-2; d_gene: TRBD1
CDR3nt: TGTGCCAGCAGTCGCCCATGGGGACTAGCGGGGTACAATGAGCAGTTCTTC; CDR3aa: CASSRPWGLAGYNEQFF; v_gene: TRBV6-2/TRBV6-3; abundance: few; j_gene: TRBJ2-1; d_gene: TRBD2
CDR3nt: TGCAGTGCTAGTTCTGGCCCAGATACGCAGTATTTT; CDR3aa: CSASSGPDTQYF; v_gene: TRBV20-1; abundance: few; j_gene: TRBJ2-3; d_gene: -
CDR3nt: TGTGCCAGCAGTTTTGGGGGGCCGAGTGGCTACACCTTC; CDR3aa: CASSFGGPSGYTF; v_gene: TRBV27; abundance: few; j_gene: TRBJ1-2; d_gene: -
CDR3nt: TGTGCCACCCAAGGGGCACGGGACAGGGTTACCGGGGAGCTGTTTTTT; CDR3aa: CATQGARDRVTGELFF; v_gene: TRBV7-8; abundance: -; j_gene: TRBJ2-2; d_gene: TRBD1
CDR3nt: TGCGCCAGCACCCACCTGGACAGACGAGTTGTGGGCACTGAAGCTTTCTTT; CDR3aa: CASTHLDRRVVGTEAFF; v_gene: TRBV5-1; abundance: -; j_gene: TRBJ1-1; d_gene: -
CDR3nt: TGCGCCAGCAGGTGGGACAGTTACTATAATTCACCCCTCCACTTT; CDR3aa: CASRWDSYYNSPLHF; v_gene: TRBV5-1; abundance: few; j_gene: TRBJ1-6; d_gene: TRBD1
CDR3nt: TGTGCCACCAGTGATTCGGACAGGGGGCGAGGACAGCCCCAGCATTTT; CDR3aa: CATSDSDRGRGQPQHF; v_gene: TRBV24-1; abundance: -; j_gene: TRBJ1-5; d_gene: TRBD1
CDR3nt: TGCAGTGCTAGCCCTTCTAGCGGGGGGCCATCGACCCAGTACTTC; CDR3aa: CSASPSSGGPSTQYF; v_gene: TRBV20-1; abundance: many; j_gene: TRBJ2-5; d_gene: TRBD2
CDR3nt: TGTGCCAGCAGTTTACGGGGAAGCTGGGTCGCTAATGAGCAGTTCTTC; CDR3aa: CASSLRGSWVANEQFF; v_gene: TRBV12-3/TRBV12-4; abundance: -; j_gene: TRBJ2-1; d_gene: -
CDR3nt: TGTGCCAGCAGTTATCCTAGCGGGGGGACAAGCGAGACCCAGTACTTC; CDR3aa: CASSYPSGGTSETQYF; v_gene: TRBV6-2/TRBV6-3; abundance: few; j_gene: TRBJ2-5; d_gene: TRBD2
CDR3nt: TGTGCCAGCAGTCCTAGGGGACAGGGGGCGAACACCATATATTTT; CDR3aa: CASSPRGQGANTIYF; v_gene: TRBV12-3/TRBV12-4; abundance: few; j_gene: TRBJ1-3; d_gene: TRBD1
CDR3nt: TGTGCCAGCAGCTTACAAGGGGGGGTCACTAATGAAAAACTGTTTTTT; CDR3aa: CASSLQGGVTNEKLFF; v_gene: TRBV7-2; abundance: -; j_gene: TRBJ1-4; d_gene: -
CDR3nt: TGCGCCAGCAGCTTCGGGGGGCACGGAAAGGTTCAGTACTTC; CDR3aa: CASSFGGHGKVQYF; v_gene: TRBV5-1; abundance: many; j_gene: TRBJ2-4; d_gene: -
CDR3nt: TGTGCCAGCAGCCGAGCGGGACAGGGCTCCTACGAGCAGTACTTC; CDR3aa: CASSRAGQGSYEQYF; v_gene: TRBV3-1; abundance: -; j_gene: TRBJ2-7; d_gene: TRBD1
CDR3nt: TGTGCCAGCTCGTCCGACAGGAGAACTGAAGCTTTCTTT; CDR3aa: CASSSDRRTEAFF; v_gene: TRBV18; abundance: -; j_gene: TRBJ1-1; d_gene: -